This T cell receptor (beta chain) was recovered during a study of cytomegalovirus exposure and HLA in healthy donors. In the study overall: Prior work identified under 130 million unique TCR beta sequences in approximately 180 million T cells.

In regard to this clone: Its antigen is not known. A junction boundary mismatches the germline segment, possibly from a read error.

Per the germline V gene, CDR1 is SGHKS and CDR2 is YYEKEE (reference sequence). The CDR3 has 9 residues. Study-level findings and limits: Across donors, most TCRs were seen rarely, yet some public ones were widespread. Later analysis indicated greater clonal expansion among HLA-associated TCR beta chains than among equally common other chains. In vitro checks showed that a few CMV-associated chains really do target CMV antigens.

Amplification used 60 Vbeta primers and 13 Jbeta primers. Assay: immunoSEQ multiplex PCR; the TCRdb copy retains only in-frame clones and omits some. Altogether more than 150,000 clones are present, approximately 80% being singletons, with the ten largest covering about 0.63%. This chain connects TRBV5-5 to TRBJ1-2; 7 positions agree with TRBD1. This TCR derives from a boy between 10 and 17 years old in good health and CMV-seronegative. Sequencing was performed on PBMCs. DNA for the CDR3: TGTGCCAGCAACGGCGGGACAGCCTTC. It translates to CASNGGTAF.